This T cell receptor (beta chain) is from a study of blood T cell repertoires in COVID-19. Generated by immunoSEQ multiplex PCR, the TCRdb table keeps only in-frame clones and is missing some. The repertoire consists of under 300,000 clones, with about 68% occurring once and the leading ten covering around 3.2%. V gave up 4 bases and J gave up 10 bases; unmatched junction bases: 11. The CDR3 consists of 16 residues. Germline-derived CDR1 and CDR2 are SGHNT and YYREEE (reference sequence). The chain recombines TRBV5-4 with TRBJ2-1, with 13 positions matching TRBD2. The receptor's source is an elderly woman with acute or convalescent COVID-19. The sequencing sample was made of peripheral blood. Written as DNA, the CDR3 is TGTGCCAGCAGCGGCAAGACTAGCGGGAGGATTGAGGAGCAGTTCTTC. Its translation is CASSGKTSGRIEEQFF.